The 24 T cell receptor beta chains below were found in one sample sequenced in a study of T cell clonality in common variable immunodeficiency. Study results and caveats: Reportedly, TCR beta sequences from common variable immunodeficiency showed fewer deletions and N-nucleotide insertions.

TCRdb keeps only in-frame clones here, not all; method: immunoSEQ multiplex PCR. The sample includes approximately 8,800 clones. Their specific antigens are unknown. The sequencing sample was made of peripheral blood mononuclear cells. The receptor source for this set is a human donor with common variable immunodeficiency.

On this clone: From the germline J gene comes the end of the CDR3, since the read stops 3 residues before it. The genes are TRBV20-1 and TRBJ2-3, with TRBD2 matching 9 bases. The CDR3 totals 14 residues. The V segment lost 3 bases and the J segment 3 bases; nucleotides outside the gene matches: 4. Germline values: CDR1 DFQATT, CDR2 SNEGSKA (reference sequence). CDR3 DNA (partial): TGCAGTGCTAGCCCAGCGGGGGGAACAGATACG. Its protein product is CSASPAGGTDT. Given in full, the CDR3 is CSASPAGGTDTQYF.

A word on this clone: The CDR3 extends 3 residues past the end of the read, so its final part is completed from the germline J gene. This chain uses TRBV7-3 with TRBJ1-6, with D tentatively TRBD1 (6 bases). The germline gives CDR1 SGHTA, CDR2 FQGTGA. The CDR3 consists of 20 residues. V shed 0 bases and J shed 1 base, with 19 bases lying between them. CDR3 bases read: TGTGCCAGCAGCTTAACCCCGAGCGGGGGCGCGGGGTCCTATAATTCACCC. It specifies CASSLTPSGGAGSYNSP. The CDR3 as a whole reads CASSLTPSGGAGSYNSPLHF.

As regards this clone: The read ends 3 residues shy of where the CDR3 ends; the end is completed using the germline J gene. This sequence joins TRBV7-2 and TRBJ1-2; weak D call: TRBD1 (6 bases). Germline V gene lookup returns CDR1 SGHTA and CDR2 FQGNSA. Deletions cut 1 base from V and 7 bases from J, with 10 bases between. The CDR3 runs 13 residues. CDR3 DNA (partial): TGTGCCAGCAGCTTAGTGAACAGGGTTGGC. Its protein product is CASSLVNRVG. The full CDR3 is CASSLVNRVGYTF.

Frequency places this clone as medium-sized (0.01 to 0.1%). The read ends 3 residues before the CDR3 terminus; that terminus is restored from the germline J gene. The chain has TRBV10-3 and TRBJ1-4; 7 nucleotides align to TRBD1. V was pared by 0 bases and J by 8 bases, with 9 bases of the junction left unmatched. This CDR3 has 16 amino acids. CDR1 and CDR2 from the germline V gene are ENHRY and SYGVKD. Incomplete CDR3 DNA: TGTGCCATCAGTGAGTCCAGGAGACAGGGCTACGAAAAA. Translated: CAISESRRQGYEK. The entire CDR3 protein reads CAISESRRQGYEKLFF.

Remarks on this clone: The CDR3 end is not reached by the read, which stops 3 residues before it; the germline J gene fills it in. The V call is TRBV30, the J call TRBJ1-4; 8 bases line up with TRBD1. The trim removed 4 bases at V and 8 bases at J, leaving 9 bases unmatched. Germline CDR1 reads GTSNPN; CDR2 reads SVGIG (reference sequence). This CDR3 has 14 amino acids. The sequenced CDR3 bases are TGTGCCTGGAAATGGATAGCAGGGGGCGAAAAA. Translation: CAWKWIAGGEK. The full CDR3 protein is CAWKWIAGGEKLFF. The whole variable domain, remainder taken from reference TRBV30 and TRBJ1-4, is SQTIHQWPATLVQPVGSPLSLECTVEGTSNPNLYWYRQAAGRGLQLLFYSVGIGQISSEVPQNLSASRPQDRQFILSSKKLLLSDSGFYLCAWKWIAGGEKLFFGSGTQLSVL.

This clone registers medium-sized by frequency. The read ends 3 residues early relative to the CDR3; the germline J gene fills the gap. The chain is built from TRBV7-9 and TRBJ1-1, with TRBD1 as a possible D gene (5 bases). Trimming took 5 bases from V and 6 from J, leaving 10 bases between them. Germline CDR1 and CDR2: SEHNR and FQNEAQ (reference sequence). The CDR3 length is 12 residues. The sequenced CDR3 bases are TGTGCCAGCAGCGGCGGGGGACCTGAA. Protein: CASSGGGPE. The entire CDR3 protein is CASSGGGPEAFF.

To note about this clone: The read terminates 3 residues ahead of where the CDR3 ends, so the germline J gene completes it. The chain links TRBV19 to TRBJ2-1; 7 nucleotides align to TRBD2. This CDR3 contains 13 residues. Germline CDR1 LNHDA, CDR2 SQIVND (reference sequence). The trim removed 4 bases at V and 6 bases at J, leaving 3 bases unmatched. The CDR3 sequence is CASSTGTTNEQFF. CDR3 DNA (partial): TGTGCCAGTAGTACGGGGACTACCAATGAG.

This clone counts as medium-sized by frequency. The read ends 3 residues before the CDR3 terminus; that terminus is restored from the germline J gene. The chain uses TRBV6-1 and TRBJ1-4; TRBD1 agrees at 9 bases. Germline V gives CDR1 MNHNS, CDR2 SASEGT. V gave up 3 bases and J gave up 6 bases; unmatched junction bases: 2. This CDR3 comprises 14 residues. This chain's CDR3 is CASSEGTGYEKLFF. CDR3 DNA, as far as it was read: TGTGCCAGCAGTGAGGGGACAGGGTATGAAAAA.

Measured by frequency, this clone is medium-sized. Read data end 3 residues before the CDR3 end; the end is taken from the germline J gene. The gene calls are TRBV7-2 and TRBJ1-1, with 7 bases fitting TRBD1. The CDR3 has 13 amino acids. Germline CDR1 and CDR2: SGHTA and FQGNSA. Incomplete CDR3 DNA: TGTGCCAGCAGCTTAGGGGGACAGTTGGGA. Its translation: CASSLGGQLG. The complete CDR3 sequence is CASSLGGQLGAFF. Supplemented by reference TRBV7-2 and TRBJ1-1, the full variable domain reads GAGVSQSPSNKVTEKGKDVELRCDPISGHTALYWYRQSLGQGLEFLIYFQGNSAPDKSGLPSDRFSAERTGGSVSTLTIQRTQQEDSAVYLCASSLGGQLGAFFGQGTRLTVV.

By frequency, this clone is medium-sized. Sequencing ends 3 residues short of the CDR3 end; the germline J gene provides the rest. The genes are TRBV20-1 and TRBJ2-4; the D gene is possibly TRBD2 (5 bases). This CDR3 comprises 11 residues. Deletions cut 7 bases from V and 8 bases from J, with 12 bases between. Germline-derived CDR1 and CDR2 are DFQATT and SNEGSKA (reference sequence). The DNA read from the CDR3 is TGCAGTGTTGGGATCGGGGACATT. It yields the protein CSVGIGDI. The whole CDR3 protein reads CSVGIGDIQYF.

Of note for this clone: The sequenced fragment ends 3 residues before the CDR3 boundary, so the rest is inferred from the germline J gene. J is TRBJ2-7 and V is TRBV7-2, with 11 positions matching TRBD1. The CDR3 spans 14 residues. The V gene end was trimmed by 5 bases and the J gene end by 5 bases; junction bases not matched to a gene: 5. Germline V CDR1 and CDR2: SGHTA, FQGNSA. CDR3: CASSPGQGADEQYF. Partial CDR3 DNA: TGTGCCAGCAGCCCTGGACAGGGGGCAGACGAG.

A note on this clone: Read sequence stops 3 residues before the CDR3 end, and the germline J gene provides the missing end. The chain is built from TRBV18 and TRBJ2-2; a weak D match, TRBD1 (6 bases). The CDR3 has 16 amino acids. CDR1 is KGHSH and CDR2 is LQKENI in the germline V gene. The germline V and J ends were trimmed by 3 bases and 3 bases, with 14 bases remaining between them. CDR3 bases read: TGTGCCAGCTCACCGGTCCAGGGGCCGGACACCGGGGAG. Protein: CASSPVQGPDTGE. In full, the CDR3 is CASSPVQGPDTGELFF.

A remark on this clone: The read stops 3 residues short of the end of the CDR3; the missing end is completed from the germline J gene. The V and J genes are TRBV2 and TRBJ2-1; D is possibly TRBD2 (6 bases). There are 13 residues in the CDR3. Germline V CDR1 and CDR2: SNHLY, FYNNEI. Trimming took off 8 bases at V and 2 bases at J, with 10 bases between the two ends. CDR3 loop: CASSGGTYNEQFF. The DNA read from the CDR3 is TGTGCCAGCTCTGGCGGGACCTACAATGAG.

Concerning this clone itself: Read coverage stops 3 residues before the CDR3 terminus; the germline J gene supplies the remainder. J is TRBJ2-7 and V is TRBV2, with 7 bases identical to TRBD1. This CDR3 contains 14 residues. Per the germline V gene, CDR1 is SNHLY and CDR2 is FYNNEI. The trim removed 7 bases at V and 0 bases at J, leaving 6 bases unmatched. Incomplete CDR3 DNA: TGTGCCAGCACCAGGGACAGCCCCTCCTACGAG. It translates to CASTRDSPSYE. The entire CDR3 protein is CASTRDSPSYEQYF.

Comment on this clone: Sequencing ends 3 residues short of the CDR3 end; the germline J gene provides the rest. This CDR3 is also generated by other DNA sequences in the sample. The chain joins TRBV18 to TRBJ2-1, with 16 bases that match TRBD2. Germline assignment: CDR1 KGHSH and CDR2 LQKENI. V lost 6 bases, J lost 8 bases, and 13 bases stayed unmatched. CDR3 length: 18 amino acids. The CDR3: CASSPPGLAGGPRDEQFF. CDR3 DNA (partial): TGTGCCAGCTCCCCCCCGGGACTAGCGGGAGGGCCTCGGGATGAG.

This clone is identified as medium-sized from frequency. Sequencing ends 3 residues short of the CDR3 end; the germline J gene provides the rest. The chain joins TRBV29-1 to TRBJ1-1; D is unresolved. The CDR3 contains 11 residues. From germline, CDR1 is SQVTM and CDR2 ANQGSEA. Between the trimmed V and J ends, which lost 4 bases and 7 bases, there was a span of 10 bases. Partial CDR3 DNA: TGCAGCGTTGGGGCAGGAAATGAA. This encodes CSVGAGNE. The whole CDR3 is CSVGAGNEAFF.

This CDR3 reads CASSEGQGANYGYTF. CDR3 DNA, as far as it was read: TGTGCCAGCAGTGAAGGACAGGGCGCTAACTATGGC. The rearrangement joins TRBV2 to TRBJ1-2; 7 positions agree with TRBD1. The read ends 3 residues early relative to the CDR3; the germline J gene fills the gap. This CDR3 has 15 amino acids. CDR1 is SNHLY and CDR2 is FYNNEI in the germline V gene. Trimming at V came to 1 base and at J to 0 bases, leaving 2 bases not matched to a gene.

CDR3 bases read: TGTGCCAGTAGTCGAGCCCGCACAGATACG. As protein: CASSRARTDT. From start to end, the CDR3 is CASSRARTDTQYF. The chain recombines TRBV19 with TRBJ2-3, with D unresolved. The read ends 3 residues before the CDR3 terminus; that terminus is restored from the germline J gene. CDR3 size: 13 residues. Trimming cost V 5 bases and J 1 base, with 7 bases left between them. Germline V gene data show CDR1 as LNHDA and CDR2 as SQIVND (reference sequence).

On this clone itself: The read finishes 3 residues shy of the CDR3 end, and the germline J gene is used to complete it. The chain carries TRBV19 and TRBJ1-2, with a possible D match to TRBD1 (6 bases). The CDR3 sequence is 12 residues long. Trimming shortened V by 4 bases and J by 6 bases, and 9 bases separated the two germline ends. Germline V gene data show CDR1 as LNHDA and CDR2 as SQIVND (reference sequence). The sequenced part of the CDR3 DNA is TGTGCCAGTAGTACCAGGGGAGATGGC. This encodes CASSTRGDG. The full CDR3 sequence reads CASSTRGDGYTF.

Comments on this clone: Read data end 3 residues before the CDR3 end; the end is taken from the germline J gene. J is TRBJ2-1 and V is TRBV7-9; D might be TRBD2 (7 bases). Looked up from germline, CDR1 is SEHNR and CDR2 is FQNEAQ (reference sequence). This CDR3 contains 14 residues. V was cut by 2 bases and J by 8 bases, with 13 bases left in between. The part of the CDR3 DNA that was read is TGTGCCAGCAGCTTATACAGGGAGGGGGATGAG. Amino acid sequence: CASSLYREGDE. The whole CDR3 is CASSLYREGDEQFF.

Worth noting for this clone: The missing CDR3 end, 3 residues past where the read stops, is filled in from the germline J gene. The V and J genes are TRBV7-9 and TRBJ2-1; D gene uncertain. CDR3 length: 14 residues. The germline gives CDR1 SEHNR, CDR2 FQNEAQ (reference sequence). With 2 bases removed from V and 5 bases from J, the gap between germline ends came to 10 bases. The chain's CDR3 is CASSLSWLNNEQFF. CDR3 DNA (partial): TGTGCCAGCAGCTTATCTTGGCTTAACAATGAG.

This clone shows up as medium-sized by frequency. The read falls 3 residues short of the CDR3 end, and the missing part is taken from the germline J gene. The chain combines TRBV7-2 with TRBJ2-7; D might be TRBD2 (7 bases). This CDR3 has 15 residues. Germline loops: CDR1 SGHTA, CDR2 FQGNSA. V lost 2 bases and J 6 bases, leaving 17 bases between the germline ends. The part of the CDR3 DNA that was read is TGTGCCAGCAGCTTAAAGGGCGGGGGCTTTGTCGAG. Translated, it gives CASSLKGGGFVE. The CDR3 in full is CASSLKGGGFVEQYF.

As concerns this clone: The CDR3 is cut off 3 residues early in the read; its end comes from the germline J gene. The V call is TRBV7-9, the J call TRBJ2-5; D perhaps matches TRBD1 (5 bases). Germline V gene sequence: CDR1 SEHNR, CDR2 FQNEAQ (reference sequence). The CDR3 is made up of 13 amino acids. Trimming took 1 base from V and 6 from J, leaving 9 bases between them. The CDR3 reads CASSLDVGQTQYF. CDR3 bases read: TGTGCCAGCAGCTTAGATGTGGGGCAGACC.

Judged by frequency, this clone is medium-sized. The read is 3 residues too short to cover the CDR3 end, so that end is filled in from the germline J gene. V is TRBV29-1 and J is TRBJ2-5; 9 bases map to TRBD1. Trimming cost V 4 bases and J 5 bases; bases outside gene matches: 5. Germline assignment: CDR1 SQVTM and CDR2 ANQGSEA. The CDR3 contains 13 residues. The CDR3 region is CSVVRQGVETQYF. The sequenced part of the CDR3 DNA is TGCAGCGTTGTGAGACAGGGGGTGGAGACC.